This T cell receptor beta chain stems from a study of T cell changes during pregnancy in multiple sclerosis. Sequencing used immunoSEQ multiplex PCR; TCRdb keeps in-frame clones, though not all of them. The sample contains approximately 40,000 clones, 85% to 95% of which appear only once. CDR1 is MNHEY and CDR2 is SMNVEV in the germline V gene (reference sequence). V lost 3 bases and J 4 bases, leaving 9 bases between the germline ends. The length of the CDR3 is 13 residues. The gene calls are TRBV27 and TRBJ2-5; D is undetermined. This sequence was found in a female donor with multiple sclerosis, enrolled in a pregnancy study. The sample was CD8+ T cells from peripheral blood mononuclear cells, taken in the third trimester of pregnancy. This CDR3 reads CASSFLGRETQYF. The CDR3 DNA is TGTGCCAGCAGTTTTCTAGGAAGAGAGACCCAGTACTTC.